Below are 18 T cell receptor beta chains sequenced from a single sample in a study of T cells in Graves' hyperthyroidism and ophthalmopathy. RNA transcripts were the template for amplifying TCR beta CDR3 regions. HTBI primers were used for first-round RT-PCR of the TCR CDR3. TCRdb recomputed calls from the multiplex PCR reads with MiXCR, one row per CDR3 protein. The sample contains roughly 500,000 distinct CDR3 sequences, about 43% of which appear only once. Sample: peripheral blood or thyroid tissue (not recorded which). Source of these receptors: an adult woman with Graves' disease, either hyperthyroidism or ophthalmopathy (not recorded which).

A word on this clonotype: A read error may explain this, as a much larger clone is one base away. The V gene is TRBV4-1, the J gene TRBJ2-7, with 7 bases fitting TRBD1. The CDR3 sequence is 17 residues long. Germline CDR1 reads MGHRA; CDR2 reads YSYEKL. DNA of the CDR3: TGCGGCAGCAGCCAACAGGACCCTGAGGCAGGGGGCTACGAGCAGTACTTC. Translated, it gives CGSSQQDPEAGGYEQYF.

The V and J genes are TRBV28 and TRBJ1-1; D is possibly TRBD1 (5 bases). This CDR3 spans 14 amino acids. Germline V gene data show CDR1 as MDHEN and CDR2 as SYDVKM. The V end was cut by 3 bases, the J end by 5 bases, with 13 bases between. The CDR3 sequence: CASSFPAGGTEAFF. CDR3 DNA sequence: TGTGCCAGCAGTTTCCCAGCCGGGGGGACTGAAGCTTTCTTT.

This clonotype has a count of ten or more. The chain carries TRBV14 and TRBJ1-1; no definite D call. This CDR3 has 13 residues. Trimming removed 2 bases at V and 7 bases at J, with 11 bases between. The germline V gene encodes CDR1 SGHDN and CDR2 FVKESK. Here the CDR3 reads CASSQTTEIEAFF. Here the CDR3 DNA reads TGTGCCAGCAGCCAAACAACAGAGATTGAAGCTTTCTTT. The full variable domain, rest sourced from reference TRBV14 and TRBJ1-1, is EAGVTQFPSHSVIEKGQTVTLRCDPISGHDNLYWYRRVMGKEIKFLLHFVKESKQDESGMPNNRFLAERTGGTYSTLKVQPAELEDSGVYFCASSQTTEIEAFFGQGTRLTVV.

V is TRBV5-1 and J is TRBJ2-1, with 13 bases that match TRBD2. V shed 4 bases and J 8 bases; nucleotides not matched to a gene: 6. The germline V gene encodes CDR1 SGHRS and CDR2 YFSETQ. The CDR3 is 15 amino acids. CDR3 sequence: CASSIGTSGEYEQFF. CDR3 in DNA: TGCGCCAGCAGCATCGGGACTAGCGGGGAATATGAGCAGTTCTTC. Supplemented by reference TRBV5-1 and TRBJ2-1, the full variable domain reads KAGVTQTPRYLIKTRGQQVTLSCSPISGHRSVSWYQQTPGQGLQFLFEYFSETQRNKGNFPGRFSGRQFSNSRSEMNVSTLELGDSALYLCASSIGTSGEYEQFFGPGTRLTVL.

This clonotype was picked up many times. The rearrangement links TRBV10-3 to TRBJ1-1; 10 positions match TRBD1. With 3 bases clipped from V and 0 bases from J, the junction kept 7 bases outside the gene matches. From germline, CDR1 is ENHRY and CDR2 SYGVKD. The CDR3 loop spans 17 amino acids. The CDR3 DNA reads TGTGCCATCAGTGATCCCCGGGACAGGGGATTGAACACTGAAGCTTTCTTT. This translates into CAISDPRDRGLNTEAFF.

Comment on this clonotype: Since the CDR3 does not end with the conserved phenylalanine or tryptophan, this likely comes from a read error. V is TRBV7-6 and J is TRBJ1-1, with D hard to call. Germline V gene data show CDR1 as SGHVS and CDR2 as FNYEAQ. The V end lost 3 bases, the J end lost 6 bases, and 14 bases lay between the germline ends. There are 14 residues in the CDR3. CDR3 residues: CASSLVSGLAEAFL. CDR3 coding DNA: TGTGCCAGCAGCTTGGTTTCTGGGCTCGCTGAAGCTTTCCTT.

The chain carries TRBV7-8 and TRBJ1-6, with a possible D match to TRBD1 (5 bases). Between the trimmed V and J ends, which lost 6 bases and 6 bases, there was a span of 12 bases. Germline V lookup: CDR1 SGHVS, CDR2 FQNEAQ. This CDR3 region has 14 residues. CDR3 coding DNA: TGTGCCAGCAGGTCCGGGACCGGTAATTCACCCCTCCACTTT. Translated, it gives CASRSGTGNSPLHF.

This clonotype was seen repeatedly, ten times or more. The V and J genes are TRBV12-3 or TRBV12-4 and TRBJ2-7; weak D call: TRBD1 (6 bases). V was trimmed by 6 bases and J by 4 bases, leaving 16 bases between them. This CDR3 contains 14 residues. This CDR3 reads CASRGAGRSYEQYF. CDR3 nucleotides: TGTGCCAGCAGGGGGGCGGGTAGATCTTACGAGCAGTACTTC.

The rearrangement joins TRBV6-5 to TRBJ2-5, with D perhaps matching TRBD1 (5 bases). The CDR3 spans 17 residues. The V and J ends lost 2 bases and 5 bases respectively, with 21 bases between them. CDR1 is MNHEY, CDR2 SVGAGI, per germline. The CDR3: CASSYGPSGARWETQYF. Here the CDR3 DNA reads TGTGCCAGCAGTTACGGTCCCTCTGGGGCCCGGTGGGAGACCCAGTACTTC.

This clonotype has only a few counts. The chain employs TRBV20-1 and TRBJ1-1; D might be TRBD1 (6 bases). The CDR3 length is 16 residues. Germline V lookup: CDR1 DFQATT, CDR2 SNEGSKA (reference sequence). With 7 bases removed from V and 0 bases from J, the gap between germline ends came to 21 bases. DNA for the CDR3: TGCAGTGAGGACAGTGATCCAACCCGATTGAACACTGAAGCTTTCTTT. Amino acid sequence: CSEDSDPTRLNTEAFF.

There are many counts of this clonotype. The rearrangement joins TRBV20-1 to TRBJ1-2; D perhaps matches TRBD1 (6 bases). V was trimmed by 6 bases and J by 4 bases, leaving 15 bases between them. Germline CDR1 and CDR2: DFQATT and SNEGSKA (reference sequence). The CDR3 covers 13 residues. The CDR3 DNA is TGCAGTGCACACCGGACAGATTTCTATGGCTACACCTTC. This gives the protein CSAHRTDFYGYTF.

This clonotype occurred many times. The rearrangement uses TRBV4-2 and TRBJ2-5, with D unclear. CDR1 and CDR2 (germline): LGHNA, YNFKEQ. This CDR3 spans 11 amino acids. Trimming removed 1 base from V and 7 bases from J, with 4 bases in between. CDR3 in amino acids: CASSQAGTQYF. The CDR3 nucleotides read TGTGCCAGCAGCCAAGCAGGGACCCAGTACTTC.

The chain combines TRBV7-9 with TRBJ1-3; unclear D gene. Per the germline V gene, CDR1 is SEHNR and CDR2 is FQNEAQ (reference sequence). The CDR3 is 10 residues long. V lost 2 bases, J lost 11 bases, and 4 bases lay in between. DNA of the CDR3: TGTGCCAGCAGCTTATCTGCCATATATTTT. This gives the protein CASSLSAIYF. The full variable domain, in which reference TRBV7-9 and TRBJ1-3 provide the parts outside the CDR3, is DTGVSQNPRHKITKRGQNVTFRCDPISEHNRLYWYRQTLGQGPEFLTYFQNEAQLEKSRLLSDRFSAERPKGSFSTLEIQRTEQGDSAMYLCASSLSAIYFGEGSWLTVV.

J is TRBJ1-6 and V is TRBV30; D is uncertain. The CDR3 runs 15 residues. The V and J ends lost 3 bases and 6 bases respectively, with 15 bases between them. Germline CDR1 is GTSNPN and CDR2 is SVGIG (reference sequence). In DNA, the CDR3 is TGTGCCTGGAGGGGTCTTCATCGTATTAATTCACCCCTCCACTTT. It codes for CAWRGLHRINSPLHF.

The chain is built from TRBV20-1 and TRBJ2-2; 8 nucleotides agree with TRBD2. This CDR3 region has 12 residues. Germline CDR1 is DFQATT and CDR2 is SNEGSKA (reference sequence). CDR3 nucleotide sequence: TGCAGCGGGAGGGCCTTCACCGGGGAGCTGTTTTTT. Translating gives CSGRAFTGELFF.

This clonotype was recorded many times. The chain employs TRBV10-3 and TRBJ2-5; possibly TRBD2 for D (6 bases). Trimming pared 5 bases from V and 9 bases from J, leaving 16 bases between. The CDR3 covers 13 residues. Germline loops: CDR1 ENHRY, CDR2 SYGVKD. The DNA of the CDR3 is TGTGCCATCAGTTCCGGGGGACTGGGTTCCCAGTACTTC. It translates to CAISSGGLGSQYF.

This chain links TRBV29-1 with TRBJ1-2; 9 nucleotides agree with TRBD1. The germline V gene encodes CDR1 SQVTM and CDR2 ANQGSEA. V lost 0 bases and J lost 0; bases outside the gene matches: 11. This CDR3 region has 18 residues. The CDR3 loop is CSVEDLETGGSSNYGYTF. CDR3 DNA sequence: TGCAGCGTTGAAGATCTGGAGACAGGGGGATCTTCTAACTATGGCTACACCTTC.

This clonotype showed up many times. The J gene is TRBJ2-5, the V gene TRBV6-5; D unresolved. The ends were cut back, 5 bases at V and 5 bases at J, with 12 bases in the middle. Looked up from germline, CDR1 is MNHEY and CDR2 is SVGAGI. The CDR3 totals 13 residues. The CDR3 loop is CASSPGALETQYF. The CDR3 DNA is TGTGCCAGCAGTCCCGGCGCTCTGGAGACCCAGTACTTC.